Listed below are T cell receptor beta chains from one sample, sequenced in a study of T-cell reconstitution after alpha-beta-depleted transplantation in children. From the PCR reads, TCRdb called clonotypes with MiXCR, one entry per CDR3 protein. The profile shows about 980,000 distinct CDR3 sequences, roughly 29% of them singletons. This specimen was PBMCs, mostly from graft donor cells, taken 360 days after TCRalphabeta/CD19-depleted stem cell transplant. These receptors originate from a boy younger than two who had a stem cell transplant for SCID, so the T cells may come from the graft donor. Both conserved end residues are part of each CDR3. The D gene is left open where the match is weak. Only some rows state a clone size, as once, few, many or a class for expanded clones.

cdr3_aa: CSAAGHDSYEQYF
cdr3_nt: TGCAGTGCCGCGGGGCATGACTCCTACGAGCAGTACTTC
j_call: TRBJ2-7
d_call: NA
v_call: TRBV20-1
clone_size: NA

cdr3_aa: CASSYYGATNEKLFF
cdr3_nt: TGTGCCAGCAGTTACTACGGTGCAACTAATGAAAAACTGTTTTTT
j_call: TRBJ1-4
d_call: NA
v_call: TRBV6-5
clone_size: NA

cdr3_aa: CASIRQGADTQYF
cdr3_nt: TGTGCCAGCATACGACAGGGGGCAGATACGCAGTATTTT
j_call: TRBJ2-3
d_call: TRBD1
v_call: TRBV5-6
clone_size: few

cdr3_aa: CAGGQGLAALAKNIQYF
cdr3_nt: TGTGCCGGGGGCCAAGGGTTAGCGGCTCTAGCCAAAAACATTCAGTACTTC
j_call: TRBJ2-4
d_call: NA
v_call: TRBV24-1
clone_size: NA

cdr3_aa: CSASRDILNPANTGELFF
cdr3_nt: TGCAGTGCTAGCCGGGACATCCTGAATCCCGCGAACACCGGGGAGCTGTTTTTT
j_call: TRBJ2-2
d_call: NA
v_call: TRBV20-1
clone_size: NA

cdr3_aa: CASNRPGGGTEAFF
cdr3_nt: TGTGCCAGCAATCGCCCCGGCGGGGGCACTGAAGCTTTCTTT
j_call: TRBJ1-1
d_call: NA
v_call: TRBV5-4
clone_size: NA

cdr3_aa: CASSPYQDTYEQYF
cdr3_nt: TGTGCCAGCAGCCCCTACCAGGACACCTACGAGCAGTACTTC
j_call: TRBJ2-7
d_call: NA
v_call: TRBV14
clone_size: many

cdr3_aa: CSARDQPEGTQYF
cdr3_nt: TGCAGTGCTAGAGATCAACCAGAGGGTACGCAGTATTTT
j_call: TRBJ2-3
d_call: NA
v_call: TRBV20-1
clone_size: few

cdr3_aa: CASSYSPGGWEETQYF
cdr3_nt: TGTGCCAGCAGTTACTCTCCGGGGGGCTGGGAAGAGACCCAGTACTTC
j_call: TRBJ2-5
d_call: NA
v_call: TRBV6-5
clone_size: few

cdr3_aa: CASSRLAGGSTDTQYF
cdr3_nt: TGTGCCAGCAGCCGTCTAGCGGGGGGGTCCACAGATACGCAGTATTTT
j_call: TRBJ2-3
d_call: TRBD2
v_call: TRBV7-2
clone_size: many

cdr3_aa: CASSPGQTTDTQYF
cdr3_nt: TGTGCCAGCAGTCCTGGACAGACCACAGATACGCAGTATTTT
j_call: TRBJ2-3
d_call: NA
v_call: TRBV12-3/TRBV12-4
clone_size: NA

cdr3_aa: CASSLGWSTEAFF
cdr3_nt: TGTGCCAGCAGCTTAGGGTGGAGCACTGAAGCTTTCTTT
j_call: TRBJ1-1
d_call: NA
v_call: TRBV7-8
clone_size: few

cdr3_aa: CASSQEGGIGPETQYF
cdr3_nt: TGCGCCAGCAGCCAAGAAGGGGGAATCGGGCCAGAGACCCAGTACTTC
j_call: TRBJ2-5
d_call: NA
v_call: TRBV4-3
clone_size: NA

cdr3_aa: CASSASGTWKETQYF
cdr3_nt: TGCGCCAGCAGCGCCTCCGGGACCTGGAAGGAGACCCAGTACTTC
j_call: TRBJ2-5
d_call: NA
v_call: TRBV4-1
clone_size: many

cdr3_aa: CASSLDRNRDREYEQYF
cdr3_nt: TGTGCCAGCAGTTTAGATAGGAACCGGGACAGAGAATACGAGCAGTACTTC
j_call: TRBJ2-7
d_call: TRBD1
v_call: TRBV27
clone_size: once

cdr3_aa: CASSERTSGSYNEQFF
cdr3_nt: TGTGCCAGCAGCGAGCGGACTAGCGGCTCCTACAATGAGCAGTTCTTC
j_call: TRBJ2-1
d_call: TRBD2
v_call: TRBV11-2
clone_size: few

cdr3_aa: CASSPSGTPLGSPLHF
cdr3_nt: TGTGCCAGCAGTCCATCCGGGACCCCGTTAGGATCACCCCTCCACTTT
j_call: TRBJ1-6
d_call: NA
v_call: TRBV6-2/TRBV6-3
clone_size: few

cdr3_aa: CATSGVGGPIRAYNEQFF
cdr3_nt: TGTGCCACCAGTGGGGTGGGGGGGCCGATAAGGGCCTACAATGAGCAGTTCTTC
j_call: TRBJ2-1
d_call: NA
v_call: TRBV24-1
clone_size: NA

cdr3_aa: CSSDQGPSAYNEQFF
cdr3_nt: TGTTCCAGTGACCAGGGGCCTTCTGCCTACAATGAGCAGTTCTTC
j_call: TRBJ2-1
d_call: NA
v_call: TRBV7-9
clone_size: few

cdr3_aa: CASSPQGADEQFF
cdr3_nt: TGTGCCAGCTCCCCTCAGGGGGCCGATGAGCAGTTCTTC
j_call: TRBJ2-1
d_call: TRBD1
v_call: TRBV18
clone_size: NA

cdr3_aa: CASSGVTTVADTQYF
cdr3_nt: TGTGCCAGCAGCGGGGTGACTACGGTGGCAGATACGCAGTATTTT
j_call: TRBJ2-3
d_call: NA
v_call: TRBV9
clone_size: many

cdr3_aa: CASSVTFHRVYNEQFF
cdr3_nt: TGTGCCAGCAGCGTAACTTTCCACAGGGTCTACAATGAGCAGTTCTTC
j_call: TRBJ2-1
d_call: NA
v_call: TRBV9
clone_size: few

cdr3_aa: CASTQSGMNTEAFF
cdr3_nt: TGTGCCAGCACCCAGTCGGGCATGAACACTGAAGCTTTCTTT
j_call: TRBJ1-1
d_call: NA
v_call: TRBV12-3/TRBV12-4
clone_size: NA

cdr3_aa: CASSSRDWPTQETQYF
cdr3_nt: TGTGCCAGCAGTTCCCGGGACTGGCCTACTCAAGAGACCCAGTACTTC
j_call: TRBJ2-5
d_call: NA
v_call: TRBV28
clone_size: NA

cdr3_aa: CASTLRGANEAFF
cdr3_nt: TGTGCCAGCACCCTCCGAGGAGCGAATGAAGCTTTCTTT
j_call: TRBJ1-1
d_call: NA
v_call: TRBV3-1
clone_size: NA

cdr3_aa: CASSSGIRNTEAFF
cdr3_nt: TGTGCCAGCAGCTCCGGTATTAGGAACACTGAAGCTTTCTTT
j_call: TRBJ1-1
d_call: NA
v_call: TRBV7-2
clone_size: NA

cdr3_aa: CATSAGDQPQHF
cdr3_nt: TGTGCCACCAGTGCAGGGGATCAGCCCCAGCATTTT
j_call: TRBJ1-5
d_call: NA
v_call: TRBV24-1
clone_size: NA

cdr3_aa: CANDTQYF
cdr3_nt: TGTGCCAACGATACGCAGTATTTT
j_call: TRBJ2-3
d_call: NA
v_call: TRBV7-9
clone_size: few

cdr3_aa: CASSQVGSFSVPNTGELFF
cdr3_nt: TGTGCCAGCAGCCAAGTAGGGTCTTTTTCGGTACCGAACACCGGGGAGCTGTTTTTT
j_call: TRBJ2-2
d_call: NA
v_call: TRBV14
clone_size: few

cdr3_aa: CASSLASGAHGELFF
cdr3_nt: TGTGCCAGCAGCCTCGCCTCAGGGGCTCACGGGGAGCTGTTTTTT
j_call: TRBJ2-2
d_call: NA
v_call: TRBV9
clone_size: NA

cdr3_aa: CASSPEGISSSPLHF
cdr3_nt: TGCGCCAGCAGCCCGGAGGGTATTTCTAGTTCACCCCTCCACTTT
j_call: TRBJ1-6
d_call: NA
v_call: TRBV5-1
clone_size: few

cdr3_aa: CSARAAGENSYEQYF
cdr3_nt: TGCAGTGCTAGGGCCGCGGGGGAAAACTCCTACGAGCAGTACTTC
j_call: TRBJ2-7
d_call: TRBD2
v_call: TRBV20-1
clone_size: NA